This TCR beta chain comes out of a study of cytomegalovirus exposure and HLA in healthy donors. At the level of the study: In a previous analysis, more than 90 million unique TCR beta sequences were found from some 180 million T cells.

The length of the CDR3 is 16 residues. Germline loops: CDR1 SSHAT, CDR2 FNYEAQ (reference sequence). The study ran its PCR with 60 Vbeta and 13 Jbeta primers. Clones were read by immunoSEQ multiplex PCR, and TCRdb kept only the in-frame ones, dropping some. The table lists fewer than 150,000 clones, 15% to 19% of them singletons. Only a few counts were recorded for this clone. Its specificity is not known. The germline gene is not matched at one end of the junction; a read error may be the cause. Regarding the study as a whole: Beyond CMV serostatus, there was no information to go on about immune exposure. According to an earlier analysis, most TCR beta V segments yielded productive rearrangements about 87% or about 30% of the time. The authors excluded some V segments, including TRBV6-2 and TRBV6-3, as indistinguishable.

This TCR came from a woman aged 18-29 years in good health and CMV-seronegative. Sequencing was performed on PBMCs. The chain is built from TRBV7-7 and TRBJ2-5; 7 positions match TRBD2. The CDR3, as DNA: TGTGCTAGCAGCTTAGGTGCGGTGGGGGGGGAAGAGACCCAGTACTTC. Its translation is CASSLGAVGGEETQYF. The complete variable domain, with remaining parts taken from reference TRBV7-7 and TRBJ2-5, reads GAGVSQSPRYKVTKRGQDVTLRCDPISSHATLYWYQQALGQGPEFLTYFNYEAQPDKSGLPSDRFSAERPEGSISTLTIQRTEQRDSAMYRCASSLGAVGGEETQYFGPGTRLLVL.